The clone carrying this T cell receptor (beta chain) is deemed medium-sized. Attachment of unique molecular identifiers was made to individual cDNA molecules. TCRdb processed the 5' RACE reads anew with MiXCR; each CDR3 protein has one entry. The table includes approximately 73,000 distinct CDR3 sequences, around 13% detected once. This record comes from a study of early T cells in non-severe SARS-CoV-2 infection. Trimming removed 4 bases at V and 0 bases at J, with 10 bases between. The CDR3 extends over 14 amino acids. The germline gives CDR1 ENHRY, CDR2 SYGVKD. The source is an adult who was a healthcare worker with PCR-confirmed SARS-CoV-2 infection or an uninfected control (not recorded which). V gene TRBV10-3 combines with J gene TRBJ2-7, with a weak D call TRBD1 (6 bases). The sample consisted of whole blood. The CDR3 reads CAISASDSSYEQYF. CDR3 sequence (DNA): TGTGCCATCAGTGCATCGGACAGCTCCTACGAGCAGTACTTC.